The 18 T cell receptor beta chains given below trace back to one sample, sequenced in a study of blood T cell repertoires in COVID-19. The repertoire was sequenced with immunoSEQ multiplex PCR; TCRdb's copy has only in-frame clones and lacks some. Of more than 95,000 clones in the sample, about 75% are singletons; the top ten hold roughly a fifth. Source material: peripheral blood. The origin of the receptors is a woman aged 65 to 85 with acute or convalescent COVID-19.

The chain couples TRBV5-1 to TRBJ1-5; a possible D gene is TRBD1 (5 bases). Germline CDR1 SGHRS, CDR2 YFSETQ. V lost 0 bases, J lost 4 bases, and 8 bases lay in between. The CDR3 length is 14 residues. CDR3 sequence (DNA): TGCGCCAGCAGCTTGGAGGCAGGGAATCAGCCCCAGCATTTT. It is translated as CASSLEAGNQPQHF. Full variable domain (rest looked up from reference TRBV5-1 and TRBJ1-5): KAGVTQTPRYLIKTRGQQVTLSCSPISGHRSVSWYQQTPGQGLQFLFEYFSETQRNKGNFPGRFSGRQFSNSRSEMNVSTLELGDSALYLCASSLEAGNQPQHFGDGTRLSIL.

The chain employs TRBV5-1 and TRBJ2-5; TRBD1 might be the D (6 bases). The CDR3 runs 16 residues. Germline CDR1 is SGHRS and CDR2 is YFSETQ. Trimming took off 2 bases at V and 1 base at J, with 15 bases between the two ends. CDR3 nucleotides: TGCGCCAGCAGCTTAGGGGAAAACAGGGTCCAAGAGACCCAGTACTTC. This codes for CASSLGENRVQETQYF.

This rearrangement joins TRBV18 to TRBJ2-5; maybe TRBD1 (6 bases). The germline gives CDR1 KGHSH, CDR2 LQKENI. The CDR3 spans 15 residues. V lost 5 bases to trimming and J lost 2 bases, with 15 bases between them. CDR3 in DNA: TGTGCCAGCTCAAGTTTAGGGGGTTGGCAAGAGACCCAGTACTTC. Amino acid sequence: CASSSLGGWQETQYF.

V usage is TRBV18 and J usage is TRBJ1-5; perhaps TRBD1 as D (5 bases). The germline V gene encodes CDR1 KGHSH and CDR2 LQKENI. Trimming stripped 6 bases from V and 4 bases from J, with 10 bases between. This CDR3 comprises 13 residues. This CDR3 reads CASSRQINQPQHF. The CDR3 DNA is TGTGCCAGCTCCAGACAGATTAATCAGCCCCAGCATTTT.

The J gene is TRBJ1-1, the V gene TRBV2; 8 bases agree with TRBD1. This CDR3 is built from 11 residues. V trimming: 9 bases; J trimming: 8 bases; junction bases outside the gene matches: 5. From germline, CDR1 is SNHLY and CDR2 FYNNEI. CDR3 in amino acids: CASGQGREAFF. In DNA, the CDR3 is TGTGCCAGTGGACAGGGTCGAGAAGCTTTCTTT. Full variable domain (missing parts from reference TRBV2 and TRBJ1-1): EPEVTQTPSHQVTQMGQEVILRCVPISNHLYFYWYRQILGQKVEFLVSFYNNEISEKSEIFDDQFSVERPDGSNFTLKIRSTKLEDSAMYFCASGQGREAFFGQGTRLTVV.

The CDR3 sequence: CASSLPLDRAYEQYF. In DNA, the CDR3 is TGTGCCAGCAGTTTGCCTTTGGACAGGGCGTACGAGCAGTACTTC. The J gene is TRBJ2-7, the V gene TRBV6-6; 8 nucleotides line up with TRBD1. V trimming: 4 bases; J trimming: 4 bases; junction bases outside the gene matches: 9. There are 15 residues in the CDR3. The germline gives CDR1 MNHNY, CDR2 SVGAGI (reference sequence).

V is TRBV28 and J is TRBJ1-5; TRBD1 might be the D (5 bases). The V end lost 4 bases, the J end lost 7 bases, and 14 bases lay between the germline ends. Germline CDR1 and CDR2: MDHEN and SYDVKM. The CDR3 totals 14 residues. Here the CDR3 reads CASSSPGTQQPQHF. The CDR3 nucleotides are TGTGCCAGCAGTTCCCCCGGGACTCAGCAGCCCCAGCATTTT.

DNA of the CDR3: TGTGCCAGCAGCTTATATGGGCAGGGGGAAGCTTTCTTT. This gives the protein CASSLYGQGEAFF. The rearrangement joins TRBV7-2 to TRBJ1-1; TRBD1 might be the D (6 bases). The V end lost 2 bases, the J end lost 8 bases, and 12 bases lay between the germline ends. Germline V gene sequence: CDR1 SGHTA, CDR2 FQGNSA. The CDR3 length is 13 residues.

V is TRBV5-4 and J is TRBJ1-1, with TRBD1 identical over 7 bases. The CDR3 loop spans 15 amino acids. Germline trimming cut 3 bases from V and 5 bases from J; bases unmatched to any gene: 10. Germline V gives CDR1 SGHNT, CDR2 YYREEE (reference sequence). CDR3 sequence (DNA): TGTGCCAGCAGCTCTCGACAGGGCCGGGGGACTGAAGCTTTCTTT. It yields the protein CASSSRQGRGTEAFF. Combining the CDR3 with reference TRBV5-4 and TRBJ1-1 gives the whole variable domain ETGVTQSPTHLIKTRGQQVTLRCSSQSGHNTVSWYQQALGQGPQFIFQYYREEENGRGNFPPRFSGLQFPNYSSELNVNALELDDSALYLCASSSRQGRGTEAFFGQGTRLTVV.

The V gene is TRBV10-3, the J gene TRBJ1-2; 7 bases map to TRBD1. Losses at the gene ends were 9 bases for V and 1 base for J; bases not matched to a gene: 5. Germline CDR1 ENHRY, CDR2 SYGVKD. CDR3 length equals 13 residues. The DNA of the CDR3 is TGTGCCATTAGACAGGGAATTAACTATGGCTACACCTTC. Amino acids: CAIRQGINYGYTF.

This rearrangement joins TRBV5-1 to TRBJ2-7, with D possibly being TRBD1 (6 bases). Germline values: CDR1 SGHRS, CDR2 YFSETQ. V was trimmed by 0 bases and J by 3 bases, leaving 7 bases between them. This CDR3 has 13 residues. CDR3: CASSLEQGYEQYF. The DNA of the CDR3 is TGCGCCAGCAGCTTGGAACAGGGCTACGAGCAGTACTTC.

The chain couples TRBV11-2 to TRBJ1-2, with D possibly being TRBD1 (5 bases). V gave up 5 bases and J gave up 2 bases, with 12 bases separating them. This CDR3 has 14 residues. In germline, CDR1 is SGHAT, CDR2 FQNNGV. CDR3 coding DNA: TGTGCCAGCAGCCCCGGCAGGGCAAACTATGGCTACACCTTC. Translated, it gives CASSPGRANYGYTF. Together with reference TRBV11-2 and TRBJ1-2, the CDR3 gives the full variable domain: EAGVAQSPRYKIIEKRQSVAFWCNPISGHATLYWYQQILGQGPKLLIQFQNNGVVDDSQLPKDRFSAERLKGVDSTLKIQPAKLEDSAVYLCASSPGRANYGYTFGSGTRLTVV.

This clone was recorded a few times. The chain couples TRBV24-1 to TRBJ2-3; 10 bases line up with TRBD2. The germline CDR1 and CDR2 sequences are KGHDR and SFDVKD. Trimming removed 10 bases from V and 5 bases from J; junction bases left unmatched: 8. The CDR3 has 14 residues. The CDR3 nucleotides read TGTGCCACGGGAACTAGCGGGGTGGGAGATACGCAGTATTTT. This sequence encodes CATGTSGVGDTQYF.

The genes are TRBV6-5 and TRBJ2-2; 9 nucleotides line up with TRBD1. Germline assignment: CDR1 MNHEY and CDR2 SVGAGI. This CDR3 is built from 14 residues. J was trimmed by 4 bases and V by 10 bases; bases with no gene match: 7. CDR3 sequence (DNA): TGTGCCACCCTAGGGACAGGGTTCACCGGGGAGCTGTTTTTT. Its protein product is CATLGTGFTGELFF.

This sequence joins TRBV19 and TRBJ2-4, with D possibly matching TRBD2 (5 bases). The CDR3 consists of 16 residues. Trimming cost V 3 bases and J 0 bases, with 12 bases left between them. Germline V gives CDR1 LNHDA, CDR2 SQIVND (reference sequence). The CDR3 DNA follows: TGTGCCAGTAGTATCGGCGCTAGCTTAGCCAAAAACATTCAGTACTTC. This gives the protein CASSIGASLAKNIQYF.

This chain uses TRBV20-1 with TRBJ2-2; 11 bases match TRBD2. Germline trimming cut 3 bases from V and 4 bases from J; bases unmatched to any gene: 7. There are 16 residues in the CDR3. Germline CDR1 and CDR2: DFQATT and SNEGSKA (reference sequence). The CDR3 coding sequence is TGCAGTGCTAGTCGTAGCGGGGGGGCGGTCACCGGGGAGCTGTTTTTT. Its translation is CSASRSGGAVTGELFF.

This clone has a handful of counts. The chain employs TRBV5-1 and TRBJ1-6; 9 bases match TRBD1. V lost 4 bases to trimming and J lost 0 bases; unmatched junction nucleotides: 5. Germline CDR1 SGHRS, CDR2 YFSETQ. The CDR3 sequence is 17 residues long. CDR3 nucleotide sequence: TGCGCCAGCAGCGAGGGACAGGGAAGCTCCTATAATTCACCCCTCCACTTT. Translating it yields CASSEGQGSSYNSPLHF.

This sequence joins TRBV7-9 and TRBJ1-2, with 8 nucleotides matching TRBD1. Germline CDR1 SEHNR, CDR2 FQNEAQ (reference sequence). The J segment lost 5 bases and the V segment lost 0 bases, leaving 8 bases of the junction unmatched. This CDR3 spans 16 amino acids. CDR3 nucleotides: TGTGCCAGCAGCTTAGCGACCACAGGGGGGACTTATGGCTACACCTTC. Its translation is CASSLATTGGTYGYTF.